This TCR beta chain was documented in a study of blood T cell repertoires in COVID-19. Study in general: Specimens from acute and convalescent COVID-19 originated in the United States, Italy and Spain. In each case, the material was cDNA or gDNA derived from T cells, B-cell-depleted T cells, or PBMCs.

Authors' processing steps: Reference gene primer amplification gave nucleated cell count estimates. Clones were sequenced by immunoSEQ multiplex PCR, and TCRdb holds only the in-frame ones, with some missing. The V and J calls and the clone size are those of that table, but D and trimming were determined from the DNA. The sample shows about 160,000 clones, around 81% of them seen only once. Trimming cost V 2 bases and J 6 bases, with 11 bases left between them. The CDR3 runs 14 residues. Germline values: CDR1 KGHSH, CDR2 LQKENI. Specimen: peripheral blood. The sequence was collected from a man aged 55-75 years with active or convalescent COVID-19. The chain joins TRBV18 to TRBJ1-5; D might be TRBD1 (6 bases). The CDR3 protein is CASSPRTDGQPQHF. The DNA for the CDR3 is TGTGCCAGCTCACCAAGGACAGACGGTCAGCCCCAGCATTTT.